One and the same sample provided the 14 T cell receptor beta chains below, sequenced in a study of cytomegalovirus exposure and HLA in healthy donors. Amplification used 60 Vbeta primers and 13 Jbeta primers. TCRdb keeps only in-frame clones here, not all; method: immunoSEQ multiplex PCR. The sample yields approximately 180,000 clones, over 65% seen once. Sequenced: PBMCs. These TCRs come from a woman between 55 and 75 years old in good health and CMV-seropositive.

This chain uses TRBV30 with TRBJ1-1, with 9 bases matching TRBD1. Trimming at V came to 3 bases and at J to 2 bases, leaving 7 bases not matched to a gene. Germline CDR1 GTSNPN, CDR2 SVGIG (reference sequence). This CDR3 spans 15 amino acids. For the CDR3, the DNA is TGTGCCTGGAGCAAACCGGGACAGGGCAACACTGAAGCTTTCTTT. This gives the protein CAWSKPGQGNTEAFF.

V usage is TRBV6-6 and J usage is TRBJ2-7; D gene uncertain. CDR1 is MNHNY and CDR2 is SVGAGI in the germline V gene (reference sequence). Trimming left V 0 bases short and J 0 bases short, with 6 bases between. CDR3 length equals 14 residues. CDR3 amino acids: CASSYSYSSYEQYF. The CDR3 coding sequence is TGTGCCAGCAGTTACTCTTACAGCTCCTACGAGCAGTACTTC.

The chain uses TRBV28 and TRBJ2-3; 9 bases are shared with TRBD2. From germline, CDR1 is MDHEN and CDR2 SYDVKM. CDR3 length: 12 residues. The CDR3 bases are TGTACTATCGGCGGGGGGGCAGATACGCAGTATTTT. This codes for CTIGGGADTQYF.

The J gene is TRBJ1-2, the V gene TRBV19; D gene uncertain. The V gene lost 6 bases and the J gene lost 8 bases, with 16 bases spanning the gap. CDR3 length: 13 residues. Germline V gives CDR1 LNHDA, CDR2 SQIVND (reference sequence). The CDR3, as DNA: TGTGCCAGTAGCGATACCGGGGTGCGCGGCTACACCTTC. This translates into CASSDTGVRGYTF.

The chain couples TRBV19 to TRBJ2-1, with 7 bases aligning to TRBD2. The CDR3 is 15 amino acids. J gave up 3 bases and V 0 bases, and 2 bases lay outside the gene matches. CDR1 is LNHDA, CDR2 SQIVND, per germline (reference sequence). CDR3 bases: TGTGCCAGTAGTATAGAAGGACTAGGCTACAATGAGCAGTTCTTC. Protein sequence: CASSIEGLGYNEQFF.

The V and J genes are TRBV16 and TRBJ1-2; D is uncertain. Per the germline V gene, CDR1 is KGHSY and CDR2 is FQNENV. This CDR3 is built from 13 residues. Trimming removed 2 bases at V and 4 bases at J, with 8 bases between. CDR3 in amino acids: CASSQGSGYGYTF. DNA of the CDR3: TGTGCCAGCAGCCAAGGGAGTGGCTATGGCTACACCTTC.

The CDR3 DNA reads as TGTGCCAGCAGTAGTCCCGGCGGAGGGGGCCCTTACAATGAGCAGTTCTTC. Protein: CASSSPGGGGPYNEQFF. V is TRBV28 and J is TRBJ2-1; a weak D match, TRBD1 (7 bases). From germline, CDR1 is MDHEN and CDR2 SYDVKM. This CDR3 contains 17 residues. V lost 5 bases and J lost 4, with 21 bases in between.

V is TRBV6-5 and J is TRBJ1-1; 7 nucleotides agree with TRBD1. The ends lost 6 bases at V and 2 bases at J; junction bases unmatched: 3. The CDR3 extends over 13 amino acids. The V gene's germline CDR1 is MNHEY and CDR2 SVGAGI. CDR3: CASSGTANTEAFF. The CDR3 DNA is TGTGCCAGCAGCGGGACAGCAAACACTGAAGCTTTCTTT.

This chain links TRBV9 with TRBJ1-1, with TRBD1 matching over 7 bases. The V gene's germline CDR1 is SGDLS and CDR2 YYNGEE. The V gene end was trimmed by 6 bases and the J gene end by 2 bases; junction bases not matched to a gene: 10. This CDR3 spans 15 amino acids. The CDR3 sequence is CASNLGGQTNTEAFF. DNA of the CDR3: TGTGCCAGCAACCTAGGGGGACAGACCAACACTGAAGCTTTCTTT.

J is TRBJ2-2 and V is TRBV4-1, with 7 positions matching TRBD1. The CDR3 runs to 17 residues. The germline gives CDR1 MGHRA, CDR2 YSYEKL. The V gene end was trimmed by 1 base and the J gene end by 4 bases; junction bases not matched to a gene: 9. CDR3 coding DNA: TGCGCCAGCAGCCAAGGGCCAGGACAGGCGGGCACCGGGGAGCTGTTTTTT. This translates into CASSQGPGQAGTGELFF.

V gene TRBV7-2 combines with J gene TRBJ2-3, with 10 bases fitting TRBD2. Per germline, CDR1 SGHTA and CDR2 FQGNSA. V shed 3 bases and J 0 bases; nucleotides not matched to a gene: 6. The CDR3 consists of 17 residues. CDR3 sequence (DNA): TGTGCCAGCAGCTTGAGGCTAGCGGGGGCTAGCACAGATACGCAGTATTTT. This codes for CASSLRLAGASTDTQYF. The entire variable domain, with the rest obtained from reference TRBV7-2 and TRBJ2-3, is as follows: GAGVSQSPSNKVTEKGKDVELRCDPISGHTALYWYRQSLGQGLEFLIYFQGNSAPDKSGLPSDRFSAERTGGSVSTLTIQRTQQEDSAVYLCASSLRLAGASTDTQYFGPGTRLTVL.

The chain combines TRBV19 with TRBJ2-3; 11 bases are shared with TRBD2. The trim removed 10 bases at V and 1 base at J, leaving 7 bases unmatched. The CDR3 extends over 15 amino acids. CDR1 is LNHDA and CDR2 is SQIVND in the germline V gene (reference sequence). CDR3 region: CATQPGLAGTDTQYF. The CDR3 bases are TGTGCCACCCAACCGGGACTAGCGGGCACAGATACGCAGTATTTT.

The CDR3 sequence: CAWRWAMRNTGELFF. The CDR3 DNA reads as TGTGCCTGGAGATGGGCGATGAGAAACACCGGGGAGCTGTTTTTT. The chain is built from TRBV30 and TRBJ2-2; D ambiguous. V was shortened by 3 bases and J by 2 bases, with 13 bases between the two germline ends. This CDR3 contains 15 residues. CDR1 is GTSNPN and CDR2 is SVGIG in the germline V gene (reference sequence).

The gene calls are TRBV5-4 and TRBJ1-6; the D gene is possibly TRBD1 (5 bases). The CDR3 consists of 16 residues. Trimming removed 0 bases at V and 5 bases at J, with 12 bases between. In germline, CDR1 is SGHNT, CDR2 YYREEE (reference sequence). The CDR3 is CASSLEGERHNSPLHF. DNA of the CDR3: TGTGCCAGCAGCTTGGAAGGGGAAAGGCATAATTCACCCCTCCACTTT.